Listed below are T cell receptor beta chains from one sample, sequenced in a study of blood T cell repertoires in COVID-19. Profiling relied on immunoSEQ multiplex PCR, and the TCRdb table lists in-frame clones only, not all of them. The table includes about 170,000 clones, 80% to 85% detected once. Sequencing was performed on peripheral blood. The origin of the receptors is a human donor with acute or convalescent COVID-19. The donor label of this sample is uncertain. CDR3s include the opening cysteine and the closing phenylalanine or tryptophan. The D gene is left open where the match is weak. For some rows the clone size is stated as once, few or many, or as a class when expanded; others skip it.

DNA: TGTGCCAGCAGGCTTGACAGTTCTAACTATGGCTACACCTTC
CDR3: CASRLDSSNYGYTF
V: TRBV2
J: TRBJ1-2
size: .
D: .

DNA: TGTGCCAGCAGCGTAGGAGGCAGCTATCAGCCCCAGCATTTT
CDR3: CASSVGGSYQPQHF
V: TRBV9
J: TRBJ1-5
size: .
D: .

DNA: TGTGCCAGCAGCTTATGGGGGGTTATTGATTCACCCCTCCACTTT
CDR3: CASSLWGVIDSPLHF
V: TRBV7-2
J: TRBJ1-6
size: .
D: .

DNA: TGTGCCAGCAGCCCGGGACAGATAAACACTGAAGCTTTCTTT
CDR3: CASSPGQINTEAFF
V: TRBV3-1/TRBV3-2
J: TRBJ1-1
size: .
D: TRBD1

DNA: TGTGCCACCAGTGAATGCCGGGACAGGGGGTTATACGAGCAGTACTTC
CDR3: CATSECRDRGLYEQYF
V: TRBV24-1
J: TRBJ2-7
size: once
D: TRBD1

DNA: TGTGCCAGCAGCGGCCTTCGGGGACAGGGGGCATATGGGGCCAACGTCCTGACTTTC
CDR3: CASSGLRGQGAYGANVLTF
V: TRBV7-2
J: TRBJ2-6
size: .
D: TRBD1

DNA: TGTGCCAGCAGCCTGGGCAGGCTCGTGAGTGGCTACACCTTC
CDR3: CASSLGRLVSGYTF
V: TRBV5-8
J: TRBJ1-2
size: .
D: .

DNA: TGTGCCAGCAGTAGCACCACGACAGGGTTTCAGGAAGCTTTCTTT
CDR3: CASSSTTTGFQEAFF
V: TRBV28
J: TRBJ1-1
size: .
D: TRBD1

DNA: TGTGCCAGCAGTTTAGATGCGGGAGGGCCTCGGATCCAGTACTTC
CDR3: CASSLDAGGPRIQYF
V: TRBV28
J: TRBJ2-7
size: .
D: TRBD2

DNA: TGTGCCAGCAGTCTAGCGGCGAGTCTAAGTGAGCAGTTCTTC
CDR3: CASSLAASLSEQFF
V: TRBV2
J: TRBJ2-1
size: .
D: TRBD2

DNA: TGTGCCAGCAGCCAAGAAGTACGGTCAGAGACCCAGTACTTC
CDR3: CASSQEVRSETQYF
V: TRBV3-1/TRBV3-2
J: TRBJ2-5
size: .
D: .

DNA: TGTGCCAGCAGTTACTCGAGGGACAGAAGCTCCTACGAGCAGTACTTC
CDR3: CASSYSRDRSSYEQYF
V: TRBV6-5
J: TRBJ2-7
size: .
D: TRBD1

DNA: TGCGCCAGCAGTGCCGGGACTAGCGGGGGGCCTAGCACAGATACGCAGTATTTT
CDR3: CASSAGTSGGPSTDTQYF
V: TRBV5-1
J: TRBJ2-3
size: .
D: TRBD2

DNA: TGCAGCGTGATGACAGGGGCAAGCTCCTACGAGCAGTACTTC
CDR3: CSVMTGASSYEQYF
V: TRBV29-1
J: TRBJ2-7
size: .
D: TRBD1

DNA: TGTGCCAGCAGCCACGGACAGGGGCCCCATCAGCCCCAGCATTTT
CDR3: CASSHGQGPHQPQHF
V: TRBV3-1/TRBV3-2
J: TRBJ1-5
size: .
D: TRBD1